This T cell receptor (beta chain) was documented in a study of blood T cell repertoires in COVID-19. The overall study: Specimens from acute and convalescent COVID-19 originated in the United States, Italy and Spain. PBMCs, B-cell-depleted T cells, or T cells provided the cDNA or gDNA that made up the material.

This CDR3 is 16 amino acids long. J lost 4 bases, V lost 4 bases, and 12 bases had no gene match. Germline CDR1 and CDR2: MDHEN and SYDVKM. Original methodology: Reference gene primer amplification gave estimated nucleated cell counts. Generated by immunoSEQ multiplex PCR, the TCRdb table keeps only in-frame clones and is missing some. For V, J and clone size, that table is used; D and trimming come from the DNA. The table has over 45,000 clones, 75% to 85% seen once. The table lists this clone with a count of one. V gene TRBV28 combines with J gene TRBJ1-2; TRBD1 agrees at 7 bases. Sequenced sample: peripheral blood. The TCR comes from a man in his forties or fifties with acute or convalescent COVID-19. CDR3 in DNA: TGTGCCAGCAGTTCCGCGGTCGACAGGGAAGTCTATGGCTACACCTTC. Its protein product is CASSSAVDREVYGYTF.